This TCR beta chain was recovered during a study of cytomegalovirus exposure and HLA in healthy donors. Some clones are missing from TCRdb's copy, which holds only in-frame ones; the method was immunoSEQ multiplex PCR. In the table there are roughly 170,000 clones, roughly 84% of which are singletons. Germline CDR1 PRHDT, CDR2 FYEKMQ (reference sequence). The CDR3 totals 14 residues. Losses at the gene ends were 2 bases for V and 6 bases for J; bases not matched to a gene: 7. Material: PBMCs. The sequence was obtained from a woman in her late teens or twenties in good health and CMV-seropositive. V is TRBV13 and J is TRBJ2-7, with 7 positions matching TRBD1. CDR3 in DNA: TGTGCCAGCAGCTTAATAGGGGGCAATAGCGAGCAGTACTTC. Encoded protein: CASSLIGGNSEQYF.